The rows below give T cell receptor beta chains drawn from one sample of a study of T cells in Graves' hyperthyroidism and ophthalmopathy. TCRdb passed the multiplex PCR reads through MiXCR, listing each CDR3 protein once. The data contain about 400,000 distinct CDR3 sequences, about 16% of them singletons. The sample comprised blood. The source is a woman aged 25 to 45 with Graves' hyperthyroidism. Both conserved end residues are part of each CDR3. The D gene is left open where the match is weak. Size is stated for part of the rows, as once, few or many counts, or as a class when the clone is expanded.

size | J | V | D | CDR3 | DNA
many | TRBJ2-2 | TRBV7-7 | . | CASSPRKERWTGELFF | TGTGCCAGCAGCCCTCGGAAGGAGAGGTGGACCGGGGAGCTGTTTTTT
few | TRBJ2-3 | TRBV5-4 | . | CASSPVASTDTQYF | TGTGCCAGCAGCCCGGTCGCTAGCACAGATACGCAGTATTTT
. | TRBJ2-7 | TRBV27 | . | CASRRNLPTRGYEQYF | TGTGCCAGCAGACGAAATCTCCCAACCCGGGGGTACGAGCAGTACTTC
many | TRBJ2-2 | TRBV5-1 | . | CASRTYKDTGELFF | TGCGCCAGCAGGACGTACAAGGACACCGGGGAGCTGTTTTTT
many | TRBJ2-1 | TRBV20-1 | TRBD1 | CSARRRQGVNNEQFF | TGCAGTGCTAGGCGGCGACAGGGGGTAAACAATGAGCAGTTCTTC
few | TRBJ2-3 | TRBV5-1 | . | CASSAARSGSRSTDTQYF | TGCGCCAGCAGCGCCGCCCGCAGTGGTAGCCGAAGCACAGATACGCAGTATTTT
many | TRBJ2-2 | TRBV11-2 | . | CASSLEGAGELFF | TGTGCCAGCAGCTTAGAAGGGGCGGGGGAGCTGTTTTTT
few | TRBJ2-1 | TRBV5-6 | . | CASSGSNSDEQFF | TGTGCCAGCAGCGGGAGTAACTCTGATGAGCAGTTCTTC
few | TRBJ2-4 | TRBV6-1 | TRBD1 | CASSEDRGYKNIQYF | TGTGCCAGCAGTGAGGACAGGGGGTACAAAAACATTCAGTACTTC
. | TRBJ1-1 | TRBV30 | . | CAWSVGRNTEAFF | TGTGCCTGGAGTGTAGGTCGGAACACTGAAGCTTTCTTT
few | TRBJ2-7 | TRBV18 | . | CASSPGGQYEQYF | TGTGCCAGCTCACCAGGTGGGCAGTACGAGCAGTACTTC
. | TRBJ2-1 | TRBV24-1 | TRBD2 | CATSDPSTSGSREQFF | TGTGCCACCAGTGATCCTTCGACTAGCGGGAGTCGCGAGCAGTTCTTC
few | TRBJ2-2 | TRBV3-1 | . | CASTQQGFGGELFF | TGTGCCAGCACCCAACAGGGATTTGGCGGGGAGCTGTTTTTT
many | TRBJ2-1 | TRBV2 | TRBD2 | CASSVGAGYNEQFF | TGTGCCAGCAGTGTTGGAGCGGGATACAATGAGCAGTTCTTC
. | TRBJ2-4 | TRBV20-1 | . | CSASSGFIQYF | TGCAGTGCTAGTTCCGGCTTCATTCAGTACTTC
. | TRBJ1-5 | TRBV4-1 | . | CASSQEILGEPQHF | TGCGCCAGCAGCCAAGAAATTCTTGGGGAGCCCCAGCATTTT
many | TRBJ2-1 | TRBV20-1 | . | CSARIGAGGDEQFF | TGCAGTGCTAGAATTGGTGCAGGGGGGGATGAGCAGTTCTTC
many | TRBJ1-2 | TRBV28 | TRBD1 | CASSRQGTGGYTF | TGTGCCAGCAGTCGACAGGGTACGGGAGGCTACACCTTC
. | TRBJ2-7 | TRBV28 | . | CASYRGSYEQYF | TGTGCCAGCTACCGGGGGTCCTACGAGCAGTACTTC
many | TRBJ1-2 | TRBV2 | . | CASSEGQGGNYGYTF | TGTGCCAGCAGTGAAGGGCAGGGAGGAAACTATGGCTACACCTTC
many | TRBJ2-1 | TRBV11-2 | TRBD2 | CASSWGTSGYNEQFF | TGTGCCAGCAGCTGGGGGACTAGCGGTTACAATGAGCAGTTCTTC
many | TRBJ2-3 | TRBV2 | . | CASSEDSTADTQYF | TGTGCCAGCAGTGAAGACTCCACCGCAGATACGCAGTATTTT
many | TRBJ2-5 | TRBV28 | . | CASSPRTPGETQYF | TGTGCCAGCAGTCCACGCACACCAGGGGAGACCCAGTACTTC
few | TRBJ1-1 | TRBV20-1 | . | CSARDLFSSLEGESTEAFF | TGCAGTGCTAGAGATCTGTTCTCGTCTCTCGAGGGGGAGAGCACTGAAGCTTTCTTT
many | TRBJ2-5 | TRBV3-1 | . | CASVSVGEETQYF | TGTGCCAGCGTAAGTGTGGGGGAGGAGACCCAGTACTTC
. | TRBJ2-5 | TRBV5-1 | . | CASSSGHRSETQYF | TGCGCCAGCAGCTCAGGACATCGCTCTGAGACCCAGTACTTC
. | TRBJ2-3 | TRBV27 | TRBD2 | CASKPGLAGDTQYF | TGTGCCAGCAAGCCGGGACTAGCGGGGGATACGCAGTATTTT
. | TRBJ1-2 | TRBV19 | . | CASSIHIYGYTF | TGTGCCAGTAGTATCCACATTTATGGCTACACCTTC
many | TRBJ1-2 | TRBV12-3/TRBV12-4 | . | CASSLSYGYTF | TGTGCCAGCAGCCTTAGTTATGGCTACACCTTC
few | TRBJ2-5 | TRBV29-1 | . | CSASSGGLQTQYF | TGCAGCGCCTCATCAGGGGGGTTGCAGACCCAGTACTTC
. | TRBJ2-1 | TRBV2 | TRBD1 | CASGQGTSSYNEQFF | TGTGCCAGCGGACAGGGAACAAGCTCCTACAATGAGCAGTTCTTC
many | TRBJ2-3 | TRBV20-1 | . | CSAQHGYLRDTQYF | TGCAGTGCCCAGCACGGCTACTTGCGAGATACGCAGTATTTT
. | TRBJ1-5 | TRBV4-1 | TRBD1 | CASSQEKLQGPQPQHF | TGCGCCAGCAGCCAAGAAAAACTACAGGGGCCTCAGCCCCAGCATTTT
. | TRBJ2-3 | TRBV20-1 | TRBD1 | CSASLGQTLGDTQYF | TGCAGTGCTAGTTTGGGACAGACATTAGGAGATACGCAGTATTTT
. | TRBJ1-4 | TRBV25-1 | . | CASSERGTVREKLFF | TGTGCCAGCAGTGAGAGGGGAACAGTCCGGGAAAAACTGTTTTTT
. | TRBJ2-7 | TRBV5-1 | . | CASSLVRTEPYEQYF | TGCGCCAGCAGCCTGGTGAGGACAGAACCCTACGAGCAGTACTTC
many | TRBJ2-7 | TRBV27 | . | CASSLSITGSEQYF | TGTGCCAGCAGTTTATCGATAACAGGCAGCGAGCAGTACTTC
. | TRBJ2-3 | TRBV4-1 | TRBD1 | CASSQPGQVFTDTQYF | TGCGCCAGCAGCCAGCCGGGACAGGTTTTCACAGATACGCAGTATTTT
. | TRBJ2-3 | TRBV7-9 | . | CASSHSSTGYTQYF | TGTGCCAGCAGCCACAGCTCCACAGGTTATACGCAGTATTTT
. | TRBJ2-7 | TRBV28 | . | CAGGPGHSYEQYF | TGTGCCGGAGGACCGGGACACTCCTACGAGCAGTACTTC
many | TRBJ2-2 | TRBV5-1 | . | CASSLQVSATGELFF | TGCGCCAGCAGCTTGCAGGTCAGTGCGACCGGGGAGCTGTTTTTT
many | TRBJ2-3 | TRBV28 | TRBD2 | CASSSPSGFTDTQYF | TGTGCCAGCAGTTCCCCTAGCGGGTTCACAGATACGCAGTATTTT
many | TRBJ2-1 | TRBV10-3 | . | CAISESGGQGNEQFF | TGTGCCATCAGTGAGTCAGGCGGGCAGGGCAATGAGCAGTTCTTC
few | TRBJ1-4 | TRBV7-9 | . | CASSPKNGGEKLFF | TGTGCCAGCAGCCCCAAGAACGGTGGTGAAAAACTGTTTTTT
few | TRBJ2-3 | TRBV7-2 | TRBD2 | CASSKRTAPGTSGSSRTDTQYF | TGTGCCAGCAGCAAGAGGACAGCACCCGGGACTAGCGGGAGTAGTAGGACAGATACGCAGTATTTT
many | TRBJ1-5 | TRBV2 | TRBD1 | CASGPTGVRNQPQHF | TGTGCCAGCGGCCCGACAGGGGTGCGCAATCAGCCCCAGCATTTT
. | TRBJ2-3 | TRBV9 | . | CASSVSGIGSTDTQYF | TGTGCCAGCAGCGTATCCGGGATTGGTAGCACAGATACGCAGTATTTT
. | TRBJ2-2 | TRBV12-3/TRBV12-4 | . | CASSFGINTGELFF | TGTGCCAGCAGCTTCGGGATTAACACCGGGGAGCTGTTTTTT
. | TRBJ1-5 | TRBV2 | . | CASSGLTPGNQPQHF | TGTGCCAGCAGCGGTCTGACACCTGGCAATCAGCCCCAGCATTTT
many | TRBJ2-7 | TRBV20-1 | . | CSVGSYEQYF | TGCAGTGTTGGCTCCTACGAGCAGTACTTC
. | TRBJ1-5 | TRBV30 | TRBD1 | CAWSDLNRGSQPQHF | TGTGCCTGGAGTGATCTAAACAGGGGGTCTCAGCCCCAGCATTTT
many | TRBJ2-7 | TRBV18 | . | CASSPVGSDTYEQYF | TGTGCCAGCTCACCAGTTGGGTCGGATACCTACGAGCAGTACTTC